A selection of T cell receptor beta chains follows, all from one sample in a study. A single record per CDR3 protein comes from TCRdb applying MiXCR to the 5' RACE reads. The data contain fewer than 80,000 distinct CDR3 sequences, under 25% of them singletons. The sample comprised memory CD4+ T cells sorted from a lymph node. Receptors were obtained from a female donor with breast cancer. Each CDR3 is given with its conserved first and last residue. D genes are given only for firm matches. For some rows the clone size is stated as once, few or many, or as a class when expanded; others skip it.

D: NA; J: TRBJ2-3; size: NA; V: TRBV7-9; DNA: TGTGCCAGCAGCTTTCAGGATACGCAGTATTTT; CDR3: CASSFQDTQYF
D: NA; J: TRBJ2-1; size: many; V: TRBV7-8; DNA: TGTGCCAGCTTTTCACTAGCTCGAGTTGAGCAGTTCTTC; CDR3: CASFSLARVEQFF
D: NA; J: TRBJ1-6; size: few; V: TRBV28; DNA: TGTGCCGGCAACCCACTTGAAGGACCCCTCCACTTT; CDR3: CAGNPLEGPLHF
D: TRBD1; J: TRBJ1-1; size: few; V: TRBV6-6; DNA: TGTGCCAGCAGTTGGGGGACAGGGCTAGGGACTGAAGCTTTCTTT; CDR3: CASSWGTGLGTEAFF
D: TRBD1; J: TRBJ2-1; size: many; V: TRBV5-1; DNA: TGCGCCAGCAGCCTAGGACAGGACGGTTTCGATGAGCAGTTCTTC; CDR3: CASSLGQDGFDEQFF
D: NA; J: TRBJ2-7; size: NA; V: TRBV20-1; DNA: TGCAGTGCATCACCCCCCCCGATAACTAGGGTGGGGACTTCCTACGAGCAGTACTTC; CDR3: CSASPPPITRVGTSYEQYF
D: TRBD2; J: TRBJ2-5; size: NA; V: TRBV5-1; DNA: TGCGCCAGCAGCACGGGACTAGCGGGAGACACCCAAGAGACCCAGTACTTC; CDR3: CASSTGLAGDTQETQYF
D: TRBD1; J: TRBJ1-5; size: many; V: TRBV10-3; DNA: TGTGCCATCAGGACAGGGATCGATCAGCCCCAGCATTTT; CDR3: CAIRTGIDQPQHF
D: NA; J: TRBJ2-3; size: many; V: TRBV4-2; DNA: TGTGCCAGCAGCCCGGCTAGCACAGATACGCAGTATTTT; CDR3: CASSPASTDTQYF
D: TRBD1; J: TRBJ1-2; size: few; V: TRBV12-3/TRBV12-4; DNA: TGTGCCAGCAGGTTTCGGGGGACAGCTATGGGGGGCTACACCTTC; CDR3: CASRFRGTAMGGYTF
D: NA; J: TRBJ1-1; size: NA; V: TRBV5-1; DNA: TGCGCCAGCAGCACCAACTTGAACACTGAAGCTTTCTTT; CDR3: CASSTNLNTEAFF
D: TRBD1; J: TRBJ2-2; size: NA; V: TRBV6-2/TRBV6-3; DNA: TGTGCCAGCAAGAGACAGGGGTCGGCCGGGGAGCTGTTTTTT; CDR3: CASKRQGSAGELFF
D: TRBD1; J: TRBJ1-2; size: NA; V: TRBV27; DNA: TGTGCCAGCAAGGGGGCCTATGGCTACACCTTC; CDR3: CASKGAYGYTF
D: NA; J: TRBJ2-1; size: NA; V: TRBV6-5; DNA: TGTGCCAGCAGTTACTCGAACCCCCCCCATGGGACCCGCAATGAGCAGTTCTTC; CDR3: CASSYSNPPHGTRNEQFF
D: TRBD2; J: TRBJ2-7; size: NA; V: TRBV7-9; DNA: TGTGCCAGCAGCCTTGAGGGGAGGGCCTACGAGCAGTACTTC; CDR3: CASSLEGRAYEQYF
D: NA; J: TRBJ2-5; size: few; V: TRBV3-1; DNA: TGTGCCAGCAGCCAATTTCTCGGGGCAGAGACCCAGTACTTC; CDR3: CASSQFLGAETQYF
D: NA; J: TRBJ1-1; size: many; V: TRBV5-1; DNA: TGCGCCAGCAGCTCTGACAGTTTCACTGAAGCTTTCTTT; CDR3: CASSSDSFTEAFF
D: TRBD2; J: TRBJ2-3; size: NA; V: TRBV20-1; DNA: TGCAGTGCTAGAGGGACTAGCGAGGGCACAGATACGCAGTATTTT; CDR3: CSARGTSEGTDTQYF
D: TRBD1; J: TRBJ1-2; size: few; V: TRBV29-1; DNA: TGCAGCGTTTATCAGACAGGGGGCGACGATGGCTACACCTTC; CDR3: CSVYQTGGDDGYTF
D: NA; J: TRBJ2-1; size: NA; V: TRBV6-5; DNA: TGTGCCAGCAGTTCGGGGGCTTTCTACAATGAGCAGTTCTTC; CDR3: CASSSGAFYNEQFF
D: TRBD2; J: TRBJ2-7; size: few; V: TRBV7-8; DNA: TGTGCCAGCAGCCCCCAAGCGGGGGAGCAGTACTTC; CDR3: CASSPQAGEQYF
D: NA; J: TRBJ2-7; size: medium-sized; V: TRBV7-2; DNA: TGTGCCAGCAGCCCTTACAGGGAAGAGCAGTACTTC; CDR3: CASSPYREEQYF
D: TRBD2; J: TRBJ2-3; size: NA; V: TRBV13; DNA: TGTGCCAGCAGCTTACAGCTAGCGGGAAAGACAGATACGCAGTATTTT; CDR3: CASSLQLAGKTDTQYF
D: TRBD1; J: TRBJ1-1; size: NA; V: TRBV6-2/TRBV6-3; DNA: TGTACCAGCAGTTCTACAGGGGGCACTGAAGCTTTCTTT; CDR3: CTSSSTGGTEAFF